These T cell receptor beta chains were read from a single sample in a study of blood T cell repertoires in COVID-19. Generated by immunoSEQ multiplex PCR, the TCRdb table keeps only in-frame clones and is missing some. The sample includes some 97,000 clones, around 90% seen only once; the top ten take 5% to 7%. Sequencing input: peripheral blood. The receptors derive from a man aged 65-85 years with acute or convalescent COVID-19. Each CDR3 is given with its conserved first and last residue. Each record gives: J gene, D gene, clone size, V gene, CDR3 protein, CDR3 DNA. The D gene is left open where the match is weak. Size is omitted from some rows. Given values are once, few, many or a class for expanded clones.

TRBJ1-3 - once TRBV11-2 CASSLAVSGNTIYF TGTGCCAGCAGCTTAGCAGTTTCTGGAAACACCATATATTTT
TRBJ1-1 - once TRBV11-3 CASSLGRLGQSEAFF TGTGCCAGCAGCTTAGGGCGTCTGGGCCAATCTGAAGCTTTCTTT
TRBJ1-5 - - TRBV7-9 CASSFSSSNQPQHF TGTGCCAGCAGCTTCTCTAGCAGCAATCAGCCCCAGCATTTT
TRBJ2-7 TRBD2 - TRBV15 CATSSLSGKAPLEQYF TGTGCCACCAGCAGCCTTAGCGGGAAGGCCCCTCTCGAGCAGTACTTC
TRBJ1-1 TRBD1 - TRBV9 CASSGRDRPGAEAFF TGTGCCAGCAGCGGCCGGGACAGGCCTGGGGCTGAAGCTTTCTTT
TRBJ1-4 TRBD1 - TRBV23-1 CASSRSGVGDSTNEKLFF TGCGCCAGCAGTAGGTCAGGGGTAGGGGACAGCACTAATGAAAAACTGTTTTTT
TRBJ2-1 TRBD1 few TRBV30 CAWSVQGGNEQFF TGTGCCTGGAGTGTACAGGGGGGTAATGAGCAGTTCTTC
TRBJ1-6 - - TRBV6-5 CASSSILAVYSPLHF TGTGCCAGCAGTTCAATCCTAGCCGTTTACTCACCCCTCCACTTT
TRBJ1-1 - few TRBV28 CASSLSGSLREAFF TGTGCCAGCAGTTTGAGCGGATCTCTCAGAGAAGCTTTCTTT
TRBJ1-5 - - TRBV5-1 CASSAGIDNQPQHF TGCGCCAGCAGCGCCGGGATTGACAATCAGCCCCAGCATTTT
TRBJ1-4 - - TRBV11-2 CASSSYPGSTNEKLFF TGTGCCAGCAGCTCCTACCCAGGCTCAACTAATGAAAAACTGTTTTTT
TRBJ2-7 TRBD1 - TRBV19 CASSRDRASYEQYF TGTGCCAGTAGTCGGGACAGGGCTTCCTACGAGCAGTACTTC
TRBJ1-4 TRBD1 - TRBV25-1 CASSEGTGLSNEKLFF TGTGCCAGCAGTGAAGGGACAGGGCTGAGTAATGAAAAACTGTTTTTT
TRBJ2-7 TRBD1 - TRBV18 CASAGQGASYEQYF TGTGCCAGCGCGGGACAGGGGGCCTCCTACGAGCAGTACTTC
TRBJ1-1 - - TRBV10-1 CASSGQMNTEAFF TGCGCCAGCAGTGGTCAAATGAACACTGAAGCTTTCTTT
TRBJ1-5 - once TRBV2 CASSEYRVGNQPQHF TGTGCCAGCAGTGAATACAGGGTTGGCAATCAGCCCCAGCATTTT
TRBJ2-5 - - TRBV5-1 CASSPETPPGAQYF TGCGCCAGCAGCCCGGAGACTCCCCCCGGGGCCCAGTACTTC
TRBJ2-2 TRBD2 once TRBV5-1 CASSLVGSGDNTGELFF TGCGCCAGCAGCTTGGTCGGTAGCGGGGATAACACCGGGGAGCTGTTTTTT
TRBJ2-7 - once TRBV29-1 CSVEVSLSYEQYF TGCAGCGTTGAAGTTTCCCTAAGTTACGAGCAGTACTTC
TRBJ1-2 - - TRBV12-3/TRBV12-4 CASRTQGRYGYTF TGTGCCAGCAGAACCCAGGGTCGATATGGCTACACCTTC
TRBJ1-3 - - TRBV29-1 CSAGGGSLSGNTIYF TGCAGCGCCGGGGGGGGGTCCCTCTCTGGAAACACCATATATTTT
TRBJ1-1 - - TRBV7-9 CASSSTTGPLTEAFF TGTGCCAGCAGCTCGACGACAGGTCCCCTAACTGAAGCTTTCTTT
TRBJ2-3 - - TRBV19 CASSITGSTDTQYF TGTGCCAGTAGTATCACGGGGTCCACAGATACGCAGTATTTT
TRBJ2-7 - - TRBV4-3 CASSPYPISYEQYF TGCGCCAGCAGCCCGTACCCAATCAGCTACGAGCAGTACTTC
TRBJ2-6 TRBD1 - TRBV7-9 CASSDRTGLISGANVLTF TGTGCCAGCAGCGACCGGACAGGACTCATCTCTGGGGCCAACGTCCTGACTTTC
TRBJ1-2 TRBD1 - TRBV13 CASSFSGGNYGYTF TGTGCCAGCAGCTTTTCAGGGGGGAACTATGGCTACACCTTC
TRBJ2-3 - - TRBV30 CAWSEGGVSTDTQYF TGTGCCTGGAGTGAGGGCGGGGTAAGCACAGATACGCAGTATTTT
TRBJ1-5 TRBD1 - TRBV19 CASSWTGDQPQHF TGTGCCAGTAGTTGGACAGGCGATCAGCCCCAGCATTTT
TRBJ1-1 TRBD1 - TRBV15 CATSRGRLTGGGTEAFF TGTGCCACCAGCAGAGGGAGGTTGACAGGGGGTGGCACTGAAGCTTTCTTT
TRBJ1-6 - few TRBV27 CASSSTPSSYNSPLHF TGTGCCAGCAGTTCCACGCCCAGCTCCTATAATTCACCCCTCCACTTT
TRBJ2-3 TRBD2 - TRBV19 CASNHPGLAGTDTQYF TGTGCCAGTAACCACCCGGGACTAGCGGGCACAGATACGCAGTATTTT
TRBJ2-5 - - TRBV5-6 CASSFGSGKETQYF TGTGCCAGCAGCTTTGGCAGCGGTAAAGAGACCCAGTACTTC
TRBJ1-3 - - TRBV5-1 CASSLGEGWGRRGNTIYF TGCGCCAGCAGCTTGGGCGAAGGATGGGGGCGAAGAGGAAACACCATATATTTT
TRBJ1-1 TRBD1 - TRBV24-1 CATSDLIWDRGLGTEAFF TGTGCCACCAGTGATTTGATTTGGGACAGGGGGCTAGGTACTGAAGCTTTCTTT
TRBJ2-2 TRBD2 - TRBV24-1 CATSDWVAGAAAGELFF TGTGCCACCAGTGATTGGGTAGCGGGAGCGGCCGCCGGGGAGCTGTTTTTT
TRBJ2-2 - - TRBV11-2 CASSLQRAPGELFF TGTGCCAGCAGCTTACAGAGGGCCCCCGGGGAGCTGTTTTTT
TRBJ1-4 TRBD1 - TRBV27 CASSPGQGAYEKLFF TGTGCCAGCAGTCCGGGACAGGGGGCGTACGAAAAACTGTTTTTT
TRBJ2-7 - - TRBV12-3/TRBV12-4 CASSLSREAEQYF TGTGCCAGCAGTTTATCGAGAGAGGCCGAGCAGTACTTC
TRBJ1-6 - - TRBV11-3 CASSLASYNSPLHF TGTGCCAGCAGCTTGGCCTCCTATAATTCACCCCTCCACTTT
TRBJ2-1 TRBD1 few TRBV10-1 CASSANRGMYNEQFF TGCGCCAGCAGCGCGAACAGGGGAATGTACAATGAGCAGTTCTTC
TRBJ1-2 TRBD1 - TRBV28 CASSLADRGITF TGTGCCAGCAGTTTAGCCGACAGGGGGATCACCTTC
TRBJ1-3 - - TRBV5-1 CASSLGLGNTIYF TGCGCCAGCAGCTTGGGACTAGGAAACACCATATATTTT
TRBJ1-2 TRBD1 few TRBV7-9 CASSSTGVGGYTF TGTGCCAGCAGCTCAACAGGGGTGGGCGGCTACACCTTC
TRBJ1-4 TRBD1 once TRBV7-9 CASSLGEGADEKLFF TGTGCCAGCAGCTTAGGTGAGGGGGCGGATGAAAAACTGTTTTTT
TRBJ1-4 TRBD1 once TRBV11-1 CASSFDRGGEKLFF TGTGCCAGCAGCTTTGACAGGGGGGGAGAAAAACTGTTTTTT
TRBJ1-2 TRBD1 - TRBV6-6 CASSRQGKTFFFYGYTF TGTGCCAGCAGTCGACAGGGGAAGACGTTTTTTTTCTATGGCTACACCTTC
TRBJ1-4 - - TRBV5-6 CASSFGGPISDEKLFF TGTGCCAGCAGCTTCGGAGGCCCCATATCCGATGAAAAACTGTTTTTT
TRBJ2-7 TRBD2 - TRBV25-1 CASRLAGGYEQYF TGTGCCAGCAGACTAGCGGGAGGCTACGAGCAGTACTTC
TRBJ1-2 - - TRBV6-6 CASTLQDSYGYTF TGTGCCAGCACTTTACAGGACAGCTATGGCTACACCTTC
TRBJ1-6 - - TRBV25-1 CASSRGRAGRSNSPLHF TGTGCCAGCAGTAGAGGTAGGGCGGGACGGAGTAATTCACCCCTCCACTTT
TRBJ1-1 - - TRBV5-1 CASTQGGTEAFF TGCGCCAGCACCCAGGGAGGGACTGAAGCTTTCTTT
TRBJ2-1 - - TRBV7-3 CASSFSFNEQFF TGTGCCAGCAGCTTTTCCTTCAATGAGCAGTTCTTC
TRBJ2-1 TRBD1 - TRBV2 CAIRDSRDEQFF TGTGCCATAAGGGACAGCAGGGATGAGCAGTTCTTC
TRBJ2-3 - - TRBV27 CASRWTRITDTQYF TGTGCCAGCAGGTGGACACGAATCACAGATACGCAGTATTTT
TRBJ1-6 TRBD1 - TRBV7-9 CASSLGGTGNSPLHF TGTGCCAGCAGCTTAGGTGGGACAGGTAATTCACCCCTCCACTTT
TRBJ1-3 - - TRBV2 CASSKTGHSGNTIYF TGTGCCAGCAGTAAAACAGGCCACTCTGGAAACACCATATATTTT
TRBJ1-3 - once TRBV16 CASSQSDSFSGNTIYF TGTGCCAGCAGCCAATCCGACAGCTTCTCTGGAAACACCATATATTTT